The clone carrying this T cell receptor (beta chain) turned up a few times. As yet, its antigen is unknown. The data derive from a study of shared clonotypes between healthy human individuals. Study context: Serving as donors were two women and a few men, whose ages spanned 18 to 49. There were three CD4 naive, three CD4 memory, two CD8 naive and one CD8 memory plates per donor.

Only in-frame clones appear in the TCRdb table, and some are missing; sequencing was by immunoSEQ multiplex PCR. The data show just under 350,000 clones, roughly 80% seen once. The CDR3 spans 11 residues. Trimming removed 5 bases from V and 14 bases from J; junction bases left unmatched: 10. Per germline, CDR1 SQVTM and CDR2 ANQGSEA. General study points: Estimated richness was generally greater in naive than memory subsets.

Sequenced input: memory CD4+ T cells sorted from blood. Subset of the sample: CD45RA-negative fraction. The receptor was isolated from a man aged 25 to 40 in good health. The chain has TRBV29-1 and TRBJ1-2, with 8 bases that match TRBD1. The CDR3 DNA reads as TGCAGCGTTTACTACAGGGGGTCTACAACCTTC. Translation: CSVYYRGSTTF.